The 20 T cell receptor beta chains reported below all come from one sample, sequenced in a study of blood T cell repertoires in COVID-19. TCRdb keeps only in-frame clones here, not all; method: immunoSEQ multiplex PCR. This sample has about 36,000 clones, with about 88% found just once. Material: peripheral blood. These receptors were obtained from a human donor in a cohort sampled during active COVID-19.

V usage is TRBV5-1 and J usage is TRBJ2-5, with 10 bases lining up with TRBD2. Germline loops: CDR1 SGHRS, CDR2 YFSETQ. Trimming took 0 bases from V and 0 from J; bases not matched to a gene: 5. The CDR3 consists of 17 residues. CDR3 loop: CASSLALSGGYQETQYF. As DNA, the CDR3 is TGCGCCAGCAGCTTGGCCCTTAGCGGGGGGTACCAAGAGACCCAGTACTTC.

The rearrangement links TRBV18 to TRBJ2-1; D might be TRBD2 (6 bases). Germline CDR1 KGHSH, CDR2 LQKENI. Trimming removed 3 bases at V and 9 bases at J, with 15 bases between. The CDR3 consists of 14 residues. The CDR3 DNA sequence: TGTGCCAGCTCACCCACCCGCGGGACTGGTGAGCAGTTCTTC. This codes for CASSPTRGTGEQFF.

The CDR3: CASRQGAYSNQPQHF. DNA of the CDR3: TGTGCCAGTAGACAGGGGGCGTACAGCAATCAGCCCCAGCATTTT. V usage is TRBV19 and J usage is TRBJ1-5; 9 bases fit TRBD1. The V gene's germline CDR1 is LNHDA and CDR2 SQIVND (reference sequence). V gave up 6 bases and J gave up 1 base; unmatched junction bases: 4. The CDR3 length is 15 residues.

The rearrangement links TRBV7-2 to TRBJ2-3; TRBD2 agrees at 7 bases. The germline CDR1 and CDR2 sequences are SGHTA and FQGNSA. This CDR3 contains 15 residues. J gave up 0 bases and V 5 bases, and 5 bases lay outside the gene matches. CDR3 amino acids: CASSLERDSTDTQYF. The CDR3 DNA follows: TGTGCCAGCAGCCTCGAGCGGGATAGCACAGATACGCAGTATTTT.

The rearrangement links TRBV4-2 to TRBJ2-7, with 10 bases lining up with TRBD2. V lost 1 base to trimming and J lost 0 bases; unmatched junction nucleotides: 9. Looked up from germline, CDR1 is LGHNA and CDR2 is YNFKEQ. This CDR3 comprises 18 residues. CDR3 sequence (DNA): TGTGCCAGCAGCCAAGGGGTTAGCGGGGGGCTTATCTCCTACGAGCAGTACTTC. Its translation is CASSQGVSGGLISYEQYF.

This chain joins TRBV6-1 and TRBJ1-5; 7 bases map to TRBD1. The CDR3 extends over 18 amino acids. CDR1 and CDR2 (germline): MNHNS, SASEGT. V dropped 2 bases and J dropped 0; count of bases not matched to a gene: 10. The DNA for the CDR3 is TGTGCCAGCAGTGAAACCGTGACAGGGTCATATAGCAATCAGCCCCAGCATTTT. Its translation is CASSETVTGSYSNQPQHF.

This clone showed up just once. The chain joins TRBV3-1 (or the pseudogene TRBV3-2) to TRBJ1-2; 7 nucleotides agree with TRBD1. This CDR3 is built from 15 residues. Germline V gives CDR1 LGHDT, CDR2 YNNKEL (reference sequence). V was clipped by 2 bases and J by 3 bases; unmatched bases: 6. CDR3 DNA: TGTGCCAGCAGCCAATGGAGGGGGCGCGACTATGGCTACACCTTC. Protein: CASSQWRGRDYGYTF.

V gene TRBV5-1 combines with J gene TRBJ2-5, with 12 bases aligning to TRBD2. Looked up from germline, CDR1 is SGHRS and CDR2 is YFSETQ. J lost 4 bases, V lost 0 bases, and 4 bases had no gene match. The CDR3 has 16 amino acids. CDR3 sequence: CASSLDLAGGAETQYF. The CDR3 DNA is TGCGCCAGCAGCTTGGACCTAGCGGGGGGGGCAGAGACCCAGTACTTC.

For the CDR3, the DNA is TGTGCCAGTAGTCATCCTCAGGGGGCTTACATCGGCTACACCTTC. It yields the protein CASSHPQGAYIGYTF. This chain joins TRBV19 and TRBJ1-2, with TRBD1 identical over 8 bases. Germline loops: CDR1 LNHDA, CDR2 SQIVND (reference sequence). There are 15 residues in the CDR3. V shed 5 bases and J 8 bases; nucleotides not matched to a gene: 13.

The chain employs TRBV29-1 and TRBJ2-5; D is possibly TRBD1 (5 bases). The germline V and J ends were trimmed by 6 bases and 2 bases, with 7 bases remaining between them. Germline CDR1 is SQVTM and CDR2 is ANQGSEA. The CDR3 extends over 11 amino acids. This chain's CDR3 is CSVGRQETQYF. The CDR3 DNA is TGCAGCGTGGGGCGGCAAGAGACCCAGTACTTC.

The chain has TRBV29-1 and TRBJ1-2; tentatively, D is TRBD1 (5 bases). CDR1 is SQVTM, CDR2 ANQGSEA, per germline. The CDR3 is made up of 14 amino acids. V lost 3 bases, J lost 2 bases, and 13 bases lay in between. The DNA for the CDR3 is TGCAGCGTTGATAACCCGGACACAAACTATGGCTACACCTTC. Translation: CSVDNPDTNYGYTF.

V is TRBV28 and J is TRBJ2-1; TRBD2 matches at 13 bases. The junction had 10 bases not matched to a gene; V was cut back by 4 bases and J by 4 bases. The CDR3 totals 18 residues. The V gene's germline CDR1 is MDHEN and CDR2 SYDVKM. The CDR3 sequence: CASSSHTGLAGEYNEQFF. CDR3 nucleotides: TGTGCCAGCAGTTCCCACACCGGACTAGCGGGGGAGTACAATGAGCAGTTCTTC. Variable domain in full (rest from reference TRBV28 and TRBJ2-1): DVKVTQSSRYLVKRTGEKVFLECVQDMDHENMFWYRQDPGLGLRLIYFSYDVKMKEKGDIPEGYSVSREKKERFSLILESASTNQTSMYLCASSSHTGLAGEYNEQFFGPGTRLTVL.

The V and J genes are TRBV24-1 and TRBJ2-7; maybe TRBD2 (7 bases). Trimming shortened V by 5 bases and J by 3 bases, and 10 bases separated the two germline ends. Per the germline V gene, CDR1 is KGHDR and CDR2 is SFDVKD. The length of the CDR3 is 13 residues. The CDR3 loop reads CATSGGGHYEQYF. The CDR3 region has the DNA TGTGCCACCAGTGGGGGGGGGCACTACGAGCAGTACTTC.

This rearrangement joins TRBV6-4 to TRBJ1-6; 7 positions match TRBD1. The CDR3 runs 14 residues. Germline CDR1 is MRHNA and CDR2 is SNTAGT. Unmatched junction bases numbered 4, after V lost 2 bases and J lost 9 bases. The CDR3: CASSDGQATSPLHF. The DNA for the CDR3 is TGTGCCAGCAGTGACGGACAGGCGACTTCACCCCTCCACTTT.

The chain carries TRBV27 and TRBJ2-7, with D maybe TRBD2 (6 bases). This CDR3 contains 13 residues. Germline loops: CDR1 MNHEY, CDR2 SMNVEV (reference sequence). The V and J ends lost 4 bases and 4 bases respectively, with 11 bases between them. The CDR3 nucleotides read TGTGCCAGCAGTTGGGGGGACCGATACGAGCAGTACTTC. Protein sequence: CASSWGDRYEQYF.

The chain uses TRBV7-9 and TRBJ2-5; TRBD1 might be the D (6 bases). This CDR3 spans 14 amino acids. Germline V gives CDR1 SEHNR, CDR2 FQNEAQ (reference sequence). Trimming cost V 4 bases and J 5 bases, with 14 bases left between them. The CDR3 loop is CASSSVGAGETQYF. The CDR3 DNA follows: TGTGCCAGCAGCTCGGTGGGGGCAGGGGAGACCCAGTACTTC. The full variable domain, with the rest looked up from reference TRBV7-9 and TRBJ2-5, is DTGVSQNPRHKITKRGQNVTFRCDPISEHNRLYWYRQTLGQGPEFLTYFQNEAQLEKSRLLSDRFSAERPKGSFSTLEIQRTEQGDSAMYLCASSSVGAGETQYFGPGTRLLVL.

The chain employs TRBV7-2 and TRBJ2-3, with 7 bases identical to TRBD2. The CDR3 spans 17 residues. The V and J ends lost 5 bases and 11 bases, in that order; junction bases with no gene match: 22. Per the germline V gene, CDR1 is SGHTA and CDR2 is FQGNSA. This CDR3 is CASSTHAGEGPQGGQYF. The CDR3 DNA follows: TGTGCCAGCAGCACCCACGCGGGAGAGGGCCCACAAGGTGGGCAGTATTTT.

The chain links TRBV6-6 to TRBJ2-1; no clear D. The CDR3 runs to 12 residues. The V end lost 5 bases, the J end lost 10 bases, and 12 bases lay between the germline ends. In germline, CDR1 is MNHNY, CDR2 SVGAGI (reference sequence). DNA for the CDR3: TGTGCCAGCAGTCCCACCGTCGGGGAGCAGTTCTTC. Its translation is CASSPTVGEQFF.

The chain employs TRBV7-9 and TRBJ2-1; 12 bases are shared with TRBD2. This CDR3 is built from 15 residues. The J segment lost 4 bases and the V segment lost 2 bases, leaving 0 bases of the junction unmatched. From germline, CDR1 is SEHNR and CDR2 FQNEAQ (reference sequence). CDR3 protein: CASSLLAGGYNEQFF. In nucleotides, the CDR3 is TGTGCCAGCAGCTTACTAGCGGGGGGGTACAATGAGCAGTTCTTC.

The gene calls are TRBV27 and TRBJ2-2, with D uncertain. Germline loops: CDR1 MNHEY, CDR2 SMNVEV (reference sequence). V dropped 5 bases and J dropped 4 bases, with 8 bases sitting between them. The CDR3 runs 13 residues. The CDR3 loop reads CASSALGTGELFF. The CDR3 bases are TGTGCCAGCAGTGCCCTAGGCACCGGGGAGCTGTTTTTT.